This TCR beta chain was recorded in a study of CD8+ T cells in alopecia areata. Study details: Tofacitinib was taken orally by treated patients, and the dose was 5 to 10 mg twice daily.

As for treatment: oral pan-JAK inhibitor, 5-10 mg twice daily. Specimens obtained from alopecia areata patients comprised lesional scalp punch biopsies and peripheral blood. cDNA reverse transcribed from extracted RNA served as the sequencing template. Sequencing was performed with immunoSEQ multiplex PCR; in TCRdb, only in-frame clones are kept and a portion is missing. The sample lists under 350,000 clones, 55% to 75% occurring once. Regarding this clone: Its antigen is not identified.

Study outcomes and limitations: Shared TCR sequences were less clear between patients than in mice, possibly partly from HLA diversity. There was only one nonresponder, so it was unclear how baseline CD8+ expansion relates to response.

With V trimmed by 4 bases and J by 2 bases, 8 bases remained unmatched. Germline loops: CDR1 SGDLS, CDR2 YYNGEE. The CDR3 totals 16 residues. The sequencing used CD4+ T cells sorted from blood, collected at week 24, from a patient treated with tofacitinib. The gene calls are TRBV9 and TRBJ2-7; 11 bases fit TRBD2. The clonotype was recovered from a human donor with alopecia areata. This chain's CDR3 is CASSSGGTSGAYEQYF. The DNA for the CDR3 is TGTGCCAGCAGCTCAGGAGGGACTAGCGGAGCCTACGAGCAGTACTTC.